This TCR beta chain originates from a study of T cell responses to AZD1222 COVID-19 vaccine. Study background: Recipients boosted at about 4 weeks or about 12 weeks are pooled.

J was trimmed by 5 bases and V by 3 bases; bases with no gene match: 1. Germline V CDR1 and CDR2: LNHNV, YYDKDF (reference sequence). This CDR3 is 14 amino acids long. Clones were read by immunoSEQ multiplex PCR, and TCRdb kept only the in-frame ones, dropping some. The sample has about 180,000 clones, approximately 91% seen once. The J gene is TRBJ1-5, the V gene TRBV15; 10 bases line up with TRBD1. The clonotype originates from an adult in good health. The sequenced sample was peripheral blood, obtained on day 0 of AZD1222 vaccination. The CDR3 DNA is TGTGCCACCAGCAGGACAGGGGGCGATCAGCCCCAGCATTTT. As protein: CATSRTGGDQPQHF.